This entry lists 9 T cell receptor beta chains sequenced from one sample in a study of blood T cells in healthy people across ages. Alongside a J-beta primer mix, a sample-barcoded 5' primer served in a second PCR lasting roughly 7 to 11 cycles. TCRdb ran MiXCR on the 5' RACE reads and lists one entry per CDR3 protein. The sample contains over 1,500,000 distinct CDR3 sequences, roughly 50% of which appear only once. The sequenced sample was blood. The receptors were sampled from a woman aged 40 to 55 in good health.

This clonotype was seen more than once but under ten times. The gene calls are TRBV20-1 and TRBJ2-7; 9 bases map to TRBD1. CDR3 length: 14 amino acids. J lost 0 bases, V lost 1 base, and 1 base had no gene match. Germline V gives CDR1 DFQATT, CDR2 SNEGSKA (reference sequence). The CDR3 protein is CSARGDRVSYEQYF. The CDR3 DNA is TGCAGTGCTAGAGGGGACAGGGTCTCCTACGAGCAGTACTTC.

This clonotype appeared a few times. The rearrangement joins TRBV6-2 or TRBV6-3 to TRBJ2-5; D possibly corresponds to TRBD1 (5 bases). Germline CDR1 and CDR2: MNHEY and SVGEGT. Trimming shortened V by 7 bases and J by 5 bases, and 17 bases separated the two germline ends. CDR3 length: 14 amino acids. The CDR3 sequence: CASKGQGSRETQYF. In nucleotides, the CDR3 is TGTGCCAGCAAGGGGCAGGGATCGCGGGAGACCCAGTACTTC.

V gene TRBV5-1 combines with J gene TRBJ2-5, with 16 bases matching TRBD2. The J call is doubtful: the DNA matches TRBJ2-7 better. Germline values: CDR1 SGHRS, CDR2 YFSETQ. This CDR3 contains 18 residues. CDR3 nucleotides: TGCGCCAGCAGCACCGGGACTAGCGGGGGGGCCTATATTTTCGAGCAGTACTTC. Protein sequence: CASSTGTSGGAYIFEQYF.

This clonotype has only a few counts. CDR3 sequence: CASSQEQGTNEKLFF. Written as DNA, the CDR3 is TGTGCCAGCAGCCAAGAGCAGGGAACTAATGAAAAACTGTTTTTT. The V call is TRBV4-2, the J call TRBJ1-4, with a weak D call TRBD1 (5 bases). The germline CDR1 and CDR2 sequences are LGHNA and YNFKEQ. V lost 0 bases and J 1 base, leaving 6 bases between the germline ends. The CDR3 has 15 amino acids.

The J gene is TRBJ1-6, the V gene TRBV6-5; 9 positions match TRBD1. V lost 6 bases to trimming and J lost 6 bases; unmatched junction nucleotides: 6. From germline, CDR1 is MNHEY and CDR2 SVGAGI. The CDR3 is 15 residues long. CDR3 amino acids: CASRRGTGPNSPLHF. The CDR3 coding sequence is TGTGCCAGCAGAAGAGGGACAGGGCCTAATTCACCCCTCCACTTT.

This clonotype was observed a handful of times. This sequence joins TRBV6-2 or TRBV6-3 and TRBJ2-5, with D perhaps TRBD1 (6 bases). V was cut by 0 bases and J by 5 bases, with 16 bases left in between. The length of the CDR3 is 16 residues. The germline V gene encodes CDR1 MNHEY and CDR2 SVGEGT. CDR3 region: CASSYSRTDPFETQYF. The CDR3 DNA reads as TGTGCCAGCAGTTACTCGCGGACAGACCCCTTCGAGACCCAGTACTTC.

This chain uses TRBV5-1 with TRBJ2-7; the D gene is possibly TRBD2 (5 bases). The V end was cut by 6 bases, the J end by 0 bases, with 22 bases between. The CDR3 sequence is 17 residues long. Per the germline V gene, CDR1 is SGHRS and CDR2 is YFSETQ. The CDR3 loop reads CASTQSTPSRDSYEQYF. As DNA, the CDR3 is TGCGCCAGCACCCAGTCCACCCCGAGTCGGGACTCCTACGAGCAGTACTTC.

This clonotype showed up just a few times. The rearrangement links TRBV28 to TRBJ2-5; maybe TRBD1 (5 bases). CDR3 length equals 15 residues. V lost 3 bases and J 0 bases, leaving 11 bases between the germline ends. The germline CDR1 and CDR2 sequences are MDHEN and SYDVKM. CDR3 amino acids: CASSFYRPYQETQYF. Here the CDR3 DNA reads TGTGCCAGCAGTTTCTACAGGCCGTACCAAGAGACCCAGTACTTC.

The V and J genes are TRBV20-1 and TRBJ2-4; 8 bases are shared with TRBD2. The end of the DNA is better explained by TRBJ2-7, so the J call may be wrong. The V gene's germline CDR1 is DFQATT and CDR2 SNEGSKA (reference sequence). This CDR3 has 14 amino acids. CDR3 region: CSARGPGGAYEQYF. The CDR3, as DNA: TGCAGTGCTAGAGGTCCCGGGGGGGCCTACGAGCAGTACTTC.